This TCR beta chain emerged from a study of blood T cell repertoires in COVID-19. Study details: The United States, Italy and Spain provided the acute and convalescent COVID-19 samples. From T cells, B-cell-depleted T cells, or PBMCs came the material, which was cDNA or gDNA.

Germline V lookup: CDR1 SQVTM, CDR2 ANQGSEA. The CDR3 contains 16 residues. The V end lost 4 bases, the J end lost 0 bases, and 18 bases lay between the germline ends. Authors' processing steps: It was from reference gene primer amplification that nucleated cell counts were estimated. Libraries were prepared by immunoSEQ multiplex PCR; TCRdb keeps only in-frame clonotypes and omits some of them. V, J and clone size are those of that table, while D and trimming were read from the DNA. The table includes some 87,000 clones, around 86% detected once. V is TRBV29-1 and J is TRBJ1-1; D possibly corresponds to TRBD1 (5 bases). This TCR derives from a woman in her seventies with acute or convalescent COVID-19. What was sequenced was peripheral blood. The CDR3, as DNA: TGCAGCGTTGGAAAGGGCCCTACGGGGGTGAACACTGAAGCTTTCTTT. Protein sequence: CSVGKGPTGVNTEAFF. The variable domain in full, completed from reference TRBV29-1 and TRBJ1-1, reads SAVISQKPSRDICQRGTSLTIQCQVDSQVTMMFWYRQQPGQSLTLIATANQGSEATYESGFVIDKFPISRPNLTFSTLTVSNMSPEDSSIYLCSVGKGPTGVNTEAFFGQGTRLTVV.